Detailed here is one TCR beta chain. The assay was immunoSEQ multiplex PCR, and TCRdb's table has in-frame clones only and misses some. This sample carries approximately 28,000 clones, 85% of them seen once, and the ten largest clones take 8.3%. Germline loops: CDR1 MGHRA, CDR2 YSYEKL. Trimming shortened V by 1 base and J by 0 bases, and 12 bases separated the two germline ends. The CDR3 is 16 residues long. These data originate in a study of T cell changes during pregnancy in multiple sclerosis. The V call is TRBV4-1, the J call TRBJ1-1, with D possibly TRBD1 on 6 matching bases. This material consisted of CD8+ T cells from peripheral blood mononuclear cells, taken after pregnancy. The clonotype comes from a female donor with multiple sclerosis, enrolled in a pregnancy study. The CDR3: CASSQANQGLNTEAFF. CDR3 sequence (DNA): TGCGCCAGCAGCCAAGCGAACCAGGGGTTGAACACTGAAGCTTTCTTT.